One sample yielded the 10 T cell receptor beta chains listed below, sequenced in a study of cytomegalovirus exposure and HLA in healthy donors. Primers: 60 Vbeta forward and 13 Jbeta reverse. Assay: immunoSEQ multiplex PCR; the TCRdb copy retains only in-frame clones and omits some. In the table there are around 140,000 clones, around 82% of which are singletons. Sequencing input: PBMCs. These receptors were collected from a man aged 18 to 29 in good health and CMV-seropositive.

This chain joins TRBV5-5 and TRBJ1-3; 8 bases align to TRBD1. The V segment lost 3 bases and the J segment 0 bases; nucleotides outside the gene matches: 2. CDR1 and CDR2 from the germline V gene are SGHKS and YYEKEE (reference sequence). The CDR3 has 15 amino acids. CDR3 in DNA: TGTGCCAGCAGCTGGACAGGGCCCTCTGGAAACACCATATATTTT. Its protein is CASSWTGPSGNTIYF. The full variable domain, completed using reference TRBV5-5 and TRBJ1-3, is DAGVTQSPTHLIKTRGQQVTLRCSPISGHKSVSWYQQVLGQGPQFIFQYYEKEERGRGNFPDRFSARQFPNYSSELNVNALLLGDSALYLCASSWTGPSGNTIYFGEGSWLTVV.

The chain recombines TRBV5-6 with TRBJ2-7, with 10 positions matching TRBD1. Germline V gives CDR1 SGHDT, CDR2 YYEEEE. The CDR3 runs 15 residues. The J segment lost 5 bases and the V segment lost 3 bases, leaving 8 bases of the junction unmatched. CDR3 region: CASSYTGTGENEQYF. The CDR3 nucleotides read TGTGCCAGCAGCTATACCGGGACAGGGGAAAACGAGCAGTACTTC.

The chain is built from TRBV6-5 and TRBJ1-4; a weak D match, TRBD1 (5 bases). The CDR3 covers 15 residues. The V end lost 0 bases, the J end lost 8 bases, and 13 bases lay between the germline ends. From germline, CDR1 is MNHEY and CDR2 SVGAGI. Written as DNA, the CDR3 is TGTGCCAGCAGTTACTCGTGGGGGGTTGGAGAAAAACTGTTTTTT. Translated: CASSYSWGVGEKLFF.

The genes are TRBV2 and TRBJ1-5; 7 bases line up with TRBD1. Germline V gives CDR1 SNHLY, CDR2 FYNNEI. V lost 6 bases to trimming and J lost 3 bases; unmatched junction nucleotides: 8. This CDR3 comprises 15 residues. CDR3 nucleotide sequence: TGTGCCAGCAGCTCCCGACAGGGATCCAATCAGCCCCAGCATTTT. It encodes CASSSRQGSNQPQHF.

The chain has TRBV28 and TRBJ2-7; 13 nucleotides agree with TRBD2. The germline gives CDR1 MDHEN, CDR2 SYDVKM. This CDR3 is 19 amino acids long. The V segment lost 4 bases and the J segment 3 bases; nucleotides outside the gene matches: 15. The CDR3 reads CASSSTIRGLAGVGYEQYF. CDR3 DNA: TGTGCCAGCAGTTCTACAATCAGAGGACTAGCGGGAGTGGGCTACGAGCAGTACTTC.

CDR3 bases: TGTGGGAGGGGAGGAGGGAACACTGAAGCTTTCTTT. This codes for CGRGGGNTEAFF. The V gene is TRBV30, the J gene TRBJ1-1; tentatively, D is TRBD1 (5 bases). Per the germline V gene, CDR1 is GTSNPN and CDR2 is SVGIG (reference sequence). This CDR3 spans 12 amino acids. The full variable domain, completed using reference TRBV30 and TRBJ1-1, is SQTIHQWPATLVQPVGSPLSLECTVEGTSNPNLYWYRQAAGRGLQLLFYSVGIGQISSEVPQNLSASRPQDRQFILSSKKLLLSDSGFYLCGRGGGNTEAFFGQGTRLTVV.

This chain uses TRBV10-1 with TRBJ1-1, with a weak D call TRBD1 (5 bases). CDR3 size: 13 residues. Trimming left V 8 bases short and J 1 base short, with 11 bases between. Germline V gives CDR1 WNHNN, CDR2 SYGVQD (reference sequence). The CDR3 DNA reads as TGCGCCAGCCCAGGGATGTGGAACACTGAAGCTTTCTTT. Translating it yields CASPGMWNTEAFF.

The V gene is TRBV11-2, the J gene TRBJ2-5; perhaps TRBD2 as D (5 bases). CDR1 is SGHAT, CDR2 FQNNGV, per germline. The germline V and J ends were trimmed by 0 bases and 2 bases, with 10 bases remaining between them. This CDR3 spans 15 amino acids. The CDR3 sequence: CASSLEVGIQETQYF. The CDR3 region has the DNA TGTGCCAGCAGCTTAGAAGTCGGGATACAAGAGACCCAGTACTTC.

The V gene is TRBV10-2, the J gene TRBJ2-2; D might be TRBD2 (6 bases). This CDR3 spans 16 amino acids. CDR1 and CDR2 from the germline V gene are WSHSY and SAAADI. V lost 10 bases and J lost 2, with 20 bases in between. CDR3 in amino acids: CATQKSGVFNTGELFF. The CDR3 DNA reads as TGCGCCACCCAGAAATCGGGGGTTTTTAACACCGGGGAGCTGTTTTTT.

A note on this clone: This sample also contains other DNA sequences that code for the same CDR3. The rearrangement links TRBV28 to TRBJ1-2; tentative D call: TRBD1 (5 bases). Trimming stripped 3 bases from V and 5 bases from J, with 7 bases between. The CDR3 spans 12 residues. The germline CDR1 and CDR2 sequences are MDHEN and SYDVKM. CDR3 sequence reads: CASSLGGYGYTF. The CDR3 bases are TGTGCCAGCAGTTTGGGGGGGTATGGCTACACCTTC.